Shown below are 25 T cell receptor beta chains from a single sample sequenced in a study of shared clonotypes between healthy human individuals. Sequenced by immunoSEQ multiplex PCR; TCRdb stores in-frame clones only, minus some. The table has around 700,000 clones, 74% seen once. Specimen: memory CD4+ T cells sorted from blood. Documented subset: CD45RA-negative fraction. The receptors stem from a woman aged 25-40 years in good health.

This clone was observed a few times. V usage is TRBV5-1 and J usage is TRBJ2-2; 9 bases align to TRBD2. Germline lookup yields CDR1 SGHRS and CDR2 YFSETQ. The CDR3 is made up of 17 amino acids. The trim removed 1 base at V and 6 bases at J, leaving 10 bases unmatched. CDR3 nucleotides: TGCGCCAGCAGCTTGCGGCCTAGCGGGAACGACGCCGGGGAGCTGTTTTTT. Protein: CASSLRPSGNDAGELFF.

J is TRBJ2-7 and V is TRBV6-6; the D is unclear. CDR3 size: 13 residues. Trimming pared 5 bases from V and 2 bases from J, leaving 10 bases between. Germline CDR1 and CDR2: MNHNY and SVGAGI (reference sequence). The CDR3 spells CASSTTDTYEQYF. Here the CDR3 DNA reads TGTGCCAGCAGTACGACGGATACCTACGAGCAGTACTTC.

The genes are TRBV6-5 and TRBJ2-3; D is unclear. The germline V gene encodes CDR1 MNHEY and CDR2 SVGAGI. V was cut by 2 bases and J by 4 bases, with 4 bases left in between. The CDR3 consists of 12 residues. The CDR3 coding sequence is TGTGCCAGCAGTTACCCCGCAGATACGCAGTATTTT. This sequence encodes CASSYPADTQYF.

This chain connects TRBV11-2 to TRBJ2-3, with 12 bases aligning to TRBD2. The CDR3 is 16 amino acids. V was pared by 3 bases and J by 3 bases, with 4 bases of the junction left unmatched. Germline loops: CDR1 SGHAT, CDR2 FQNNGV. The CDR3 region is CASSLRLAGVTDTQYF. The CDR3 nucleotides are TGTGCCAGCAGCTTGAGACTAGCGGGAGTAACAGATACGCAGTATTTT.

In its sample, this clone was seen a few times. The chain uses TRBV2 and TRBJ2-3; 9 nucleotides match TRBD2. Germline trimming cut 3 bases from V and 4 bases from J; bases unmatched to any gene: 2. Per germline, CDR1 SNHLY and CDR2 FYNNEI. The CDR3 is 14 residues long. DNA of the CDR3: TGTGCCAGCAGTGAGCTAGCGGGGCCAGATACGCAGTATTTT. Its protein product is CASSELAGPDTQYF.

The chain uses TRBV10-3 and TRBJ2-7; TRBD1 aligns across 10 bases. The J segment lost 4 bases and the V segment lost 6 bases, leaving 3 bases of the junction unmatched. This CDR3 region has 13 residues. The V gene's germline CDR1 is ENHRY and CDR2 SYGVKD. The CDR3 spells CAISGQGVYEQYF. The CDR3 region has the DNA TGTGCCATCAGCGGACAGGGGGTTTACGAGCAGTACTTC.

The rearrangement joins TRBV25-1 to TRBJ2-1; a possible D gene is TRBD2 (5 bases). The V gene's germline CDR1 is MGHDK and CDR2 SYGVNS. Trimming cost V 7 bases and J 9 bases, with 19 bases left between them. The CDR3 loop spans 14 amino acids. As DNA, the CDR3 is TGTGCCAGCACCCCCGAGACTACCTTTGGTGAGCAGTTCTTC. Translated, it gives CASTPETTFGEQFF.

The chain recombines TRBV5-1 with TRBJ2-1, with 8 bases identical to TRBD1. Germline CDR1 is SGHRS and CDR2 is YFSETQ. Germline trimming cut 5 bases from V and 5 bases from J; bases unmatched to any gene: 6. This CDR3 has 14 residues. The CDR3 DNA follows: TGCGCCAGCAGACCCGGGACAGGTAACAATGAGCAGTTCTTC. Translating it yields CASRPGTGNNEQFF.

V gene TRBV18 combines with J gene TRBJ2-3, with TRBD2 as a possible D gene (6 bases). Trimming pared 4 bases from V and 1 base from J, leaving 12 bases between. The CDR3 length is 15 residues. Germline V gene sequence: CDR1 KGHSH, CDR2 LQKENI. The CDR3 reads CASSLGGTRTDTQYF. CDR3 DNA sequence: TGTGCCAGCTCACTCGGCGGGACCCGCACAGATACGCAGTATTTT.

This clone was counted a few times. The chain has TRBV28 and TRBJ1-2; unclear D gene. Trimming pared 2 bases from V and 0 bases from J, leaving 10 bases between. The CDR3 totals 15 residues. CDR1 MDHEN and CDR2 SYDVKM come from the germline V gene. As DNA, the CDR3 is TGTGCCAGCAGTTTAAGAATAAGAGCTAACTATGGCTACACCTTC. Its translation: CASSLRIRANYGYTF.

The rearrangement uses TRBV6-6 and TRBJ2-5; TRBD2 is a possible D gene (6 bases). V dropped 8 bases and J dropped 1 base, with 14 bases sitting between them. Germline values: CDR1 MNHNY, CDR2 SVGAGI (reference sequence). This CDR3 has 14 residues. CDR3 coding DNA: TGTGCCAGCGCCGTGTCAGCGGGCCAAGAGACCCAGTACTTC. It translates to CASAVSAGQETQYF.

The chain links TRBV27 to TRBJ2-7; 9 bases line up with TRBD1. The germline gives CDR1 MNHEY, CDR2 SMNVEV (reference sequence). This CDR3 spans 18 amino acids. Trimming at V came to 7 bases and at J to 1 base, leaving 17 bases not matched to a gene. CDR3 coding DNA: TGTGCCAGCACAATTAGGGGGTCGGGGACAGGGCAATCCTACGAGCAGTACTTC. Translation: CASTIRGSGTGQSYEQYF.

The chain couples TRBV28 to TRBJ2-3, with TRBD1 as a possible D gene (7 bases). This CDR3 comprises 14 residues. Trimming left V 3 bases short and J 5 bases short, with 12 bases between. Germline V gives CDR1 MDHEN, CDR2 SYDVKM. The CDR3: CASSLRGQLDTQYF. CDR3 bases: TGTGCCAGCAGTTTGCGGGGACAGTTAGATACGCAGTATTTT.

For this clone: Other DNA sequences from this sample encode an identical CDR3 as well. The chain combines TRBV27 with TRBJ1-2; 8 nucleotides line up with TRBD1. With 6 bases clipped from V and 5 bases from J, the junction kept 8 bases outside the gene matches. The CDR3 contains 14 residues. Looked up from germline, CDR1 is MNHEY and CDR2 is SMNVEV (reference sequence). CDR3 sequence (DNA): TGTGCCAGCAGCACACGACAGGGGTCTTATGGCTACACCTTC. Its protein product is CASSTRQGSYGYTF.

This rearrangement joins TRBV7-3 to TRBJ2-5; tentative D call: TRBD1 (5 bases). This CDR3 has 14 amino acids. Germline lookup yields CDR1 SGHTA and CDR2 FQGTGA. V was cut by 3 bases and J by 5 bases, with 13 bases left in between. CDR3 sequence reads: CASSFSPQGETQYF. The CDR3 DNA sequence: TGTGCCAGCAGCTTCAGCCCTCAGGGCGAGACCCAGTACTTC.

The rearrangement links TRBV7-2 to TRBJ2-5; D is possibly TRBD1 (6 bases). The CDR3 contains 15 residues. The V gene lost 0 bases and the J gene lost 2 bases, with 10 bases spanning the gap. The germline CDR1 and CDR2 sequences are SGHTA and FQGNSA. The chain's CDR3 is CASSLAGTLQETQYF. CDR3 coding DNA: TGTGCCAGCAGCTTAGCCGGGACACTACAAGAGACCCAGTACTTC. The full variable domain, in which reference TRBV7-2 and TRBJ2-5 provide the parts outside the CDR3, is GAGVSQSPSNKVTEKGKDVELRCDPISGHTALYWYRQSLGQGLEFLIYFQGNSAPDKSGLPSDRFSAERTGGSVSTLTIQRTQQEDSAVYLCASSLAGTLQETQYFGPGTRLLVL.

This clone was counted a few times. A much larger clone is a single base away; this may be a read error. Other nucleotide sequences from this sample produce the same CDR3. V and J are TRBV5-1 and TRBJ2-1; 7 positions match TRBD2. Per germline, CDR1 SGHRS and CDR2 YFSETQ. The CDR3 runs to 15 residues. The V gene end was trimmed by 1 base and the J gene end by 4 bases; junction bases not matched to a gene: 5. The CDR3 nucleotides read TGCGCCAGCAGCTTGTCTAGCGGCTCTTACAATGAGCAGTTCTTC. Translation: CASSLSSGSYNEQFF.

The gene calls are TRBV18 and TRBJ2-5; tentatively, D is TRBD1 (6 bases). Trimming shortened V by 4 bases and J by 7 bases, and 16 bases separated the two germline ends. The CDR3 has 14 amino acids. Germline assignment: CDR1 KGHSH and CDR2 LQKENI. The DNA of the CDR3 is TGTGCCAGCTCACTGGACAGCCAGATGGGGACCCAGTACTTC. Protein product: CASSLDSQMGTQYF.

The chain has TRBV21-1 and TRBJ2-1; the table calls TRBD1, which could not be checked here. TRBV21-1 is shown as a pseudogene. The CDR3 loop spans 18 amino acids. The CDR3 DNA sequence: TGTGCCAAACGACCGTGGTTCGCTGGGGGCGAACTCTACAATGAGCAGTTCTTC. This codes for CAKRPWFAGGELYNEQFF.

This chain links TRBV4-2 with TRBJ2-2; the match to TRBD2 covers 11 bases. The CDR3 consists of 18 residues. The germline V gene has CDR1 LGHNA and CDR2 YNFKEQ. V lost 0 bases to trimming and J lost 7 bases; unmatched junction nucleotides: 10. The CDR3 nucleotides read TGTGCCAGCAGCCAAGATTGGATAGCGGGAGGGCTGGACGGGGAGCTGTTTTTT. Its protein is CASSQDWIAGGLDGELFF.

The rearrangement links TRBV5-1 to TRBJ2-3; the D gene could be TRBD1 or TRBD2 (5 bases each). This CDR3 spans 14 amino acids. The V gene's germline CDR1 is SGHRS and CDR2 YFSETQ. V lost 2 bases and J 3 bases, leaving 10 bases between the germline ends. The CDR3: CASSLPGGTDTQYF. CDR3 nucleotides: TGCGCCAGCAGCTTACCTGGGGGAACAGATACGCAGTATTTT.

The table lists this clone with a count of one. The chain joins TRBV5-1 to TRBJ1-1; TRBD1 matches 7 bases. The CDR3 is made up of 14 amino acids. V shed 7 bases, J shed 5 bases, and the junction held 11 bases outside the gene matches. Per the germline V gene, CDR1 is SGHRS and CDR2 is YFSETQ. The CDR3 DNA follows: TGCGCCAGCTCCCCGACAGGGCGTAGGACTGAAGCTTTCTTT. It yields the protein CASSPTGRRTEAFF.

The V and J genes are TRBV5-1 and TRBJ2-7; TRBD2 matches at 10 bases. The germline V gene encodes CDR1 SGHRS and CDR2 YFSETQ. This CDR3 is 17 amino acids long. With V trimmed by 7 bases and J by 0 bases, 13 bases remained unmatched. The CDR3 coding sequence is TGCGCCAGCCGGGGGTCTAGCGGGAGTGGGGACTCCTACGAGCAGTACTTC. Translating gives CASRGSSGSGDSYEQYF.

The chain couples TRBV5-1 to TRBJ2-2, with 9 positions matching TRBD2. Germline trimming cut 0 bases from V and 4 bases from J; bases unmatched to any gene: 7. Germline CDR1 reads SGHRS; CDR2 reads YFSETQ. The CDR3 is 17 amino acids. The CDR3 protein is CASSLGLAGDGTGELFF. CDR3 nucleotide sequence: TGCGCCAGCAGCTTGGGATTAGCGGGAGATGGCACCGGGGAGCTGTTTTTT.

The chain has TRBV11-2 and TRBJ2-5, with D tentatively TRBD2 (5 bases). CDR3 length: 15 amino acids. Germline loops: CDR1 SGHAT, CDR2 FQNNGV. The ends were cut back, 0 bases at V and 3 bases at J, with 11 bases in the middle. The CDR3 bases are TGTGCCAGCAGCTTAGATCGAGGGTGGGAAGAGACCCAGTACTTC. Amino acid sequence: CASSLDRGWEETQYF. The whole variable domain, filled in from reference TRBV11-2 and TRBJ2-5, reads EAGVAQSPRYKIIEKRQSVAFWCNPISGHATLYWYQQILGQGPKLLIQFQNNGVVDDSQLPKDRFSAERLKGVDSTLKIQPAKLEDSAVYLCASSLDRGWEETQYFGPGTRLLVL.